Detailed here is one T cell receptor beta chain. Its specificity is unknown. Profiled with immunoSEQ multiplex PCR; TCRdb holds only in-frame clones, not every one. This table holds hundreds of thousands of clones, 93% found once. The data belong to a study of T cell responses to AZD1222 COVID-19 vaccine. The study's findings and limits: In the spike-specific TCR repertoire, nearly half reportedly target unmutated variant regions. Repertoire sampling was restricted to post-peak T cell response timepoints. Clonal diversity may have been underestimated, and the donors were mostly white British, with more females than males.

CDR1 and CDR2 from the germline V gene are SGHAT and FQNNGV. The germline V and J ends were trimmed by 1 base and 4 bases, with 14 bases remaining between them. The CDR3 has 15 residues. The V call is TRBV11-2, the J call TRBJ2-7, with D hard to call. This TCR was sampled from an adult in good health. Sequenced material: peripheral blood, taken on day 0 of MenACWY control vaccination. CDR3 residues: CASSLGLGGTYEQYF. The CDR3 bases are TGTGCCAGCAGCTTAGGATTAGGCGGAACTTACGAGCAGTACTTC.